The 14 T cell receptor beta chains reported below all come from one sample, sequenced in a study of cytomegalovirus exposure and HLA in healthy donors. Amplification used 60 Vbeta primers and 13 Jbeta primers. Using immunoSEQ multiplex PCR, the repertoire was profiled, and TCRdb retains in-frame clones only, with some absent. The profile shows around 300,000 clones, roughly two thirds of them singletons. The sequenced sample consisted of PBMCs. The receptors stem from a female donor in good health and CMV-seronegative.

This rearrangement joins TRBV14 to TRBJ1-1; 7 bases are shared with TRBD1. This CDR3 spans 16 amino acids. Per the germline V gene, CDR1 is SGHDN and CDR2 is FVKESK. The J segment lost 5 bases and the V segment lost 6 bases, leaving 15 bases of the junction unmatched. The DNA for the CDR3 is TGTGCCAGCAGTCGCTTAATGACAGGGAGATGGACTGAAGCTTTCTTT. Translated: CASSRLMTGRWTEAFF.

In its sample, this clone was seen once. J is TRBJ1-5 and V is TRBV6-4; 7 bases are shared with TRBD1. The V segment lost 2 bases and the J segment 0 bases; nucleotides outside the gene matches: 10. Germline values: CDR1 MRHNA, CDR2 SNTAGT. The CDR3 runs 18 residues. The CDR3: CASSDTSRTGYSNQPQHF. As DNA, the CDR3 is TGTGCCAGCAGTGACACTTCTCGGACAGGCTATAGCAATCAGCCCCAGCATTTT.

The V and J genes are TRBV18 and TRBJ2-7, with D unresolved. The CDR3 runs 15 residues. V dropped 3 bases and J dropped 1 base, with 13 bases sitting between them. In germline, CDR1 is KGHSH, CDR2 LQKENI. The CDR3 spells CASSPGRPVSYEQYF. The CDR3 DNA is TGTGCCAGCTCACCGGGCCGTCCAGTTTCCTACGAGCAGTACTTC.

This clone was recorded a few times. V gene TRBV19 combines with J gene TRBJ2-5, with TRBD1 identical over 7 bases. J lost 5 bases, V lost 4 bases, and 10 bases had no gene match. This CDR3 contains 15 residues. Germline-derived CDR1 and CDR2 are LNHDA and SQIVND (reference sequence). CDR3 in DNA: TGTGCCAGTAGTACCGGATTGGGCAGGGGGGAGACCCAGTACTTC. It codes for CASSTGLGRGETQYF.

There are a few counts of this clone. The chain is built from TRBV5-4 and TRBJ2-5; D gene unclear. The CDR3 totals 14 residues. The V gene lost 0 bases and the J gene lost 2 bases, with 8 bases spanning the gap. From germline, CDR1 is SGHNT and CDR2 YYREEE (reference sequence). The CDR3 DNA follows: TGTGCCAGCAGCTTGGGACTGGCGCAAGAGACCCAGTACTTC. It specifies CASSLGLAQETQYF. The full variable domain, with the rest looked up from reference TRBV5-4 and TRBJ2-5, is ETGVTQSPTHLIKTRGQQVTLRCSSQSGHNTVSWYQQALGQGPQFIFQYYREEENGRGNFPPRFSGLQFPNYSSELNVNALELDDSALYLCASSLGLAQETQYFGPGTRLLVL.

V is TRBV28 and J is TRBJ2-1, with 8 bases aligning to TRBD1. V lost 4 bases to trimming and J lost 2 bases; unmatched junction nucleotides: 7. Germline loops: CDR1 MDHEN, CDR2 SYDVKM. The CDR3 loop spans 16 amino acids. Here the CDR3 reads CASSSPAGGAYNEQFF. For the CDR3, the DNA is TGTGCCAGCAGTTCCCCAGCAGGGGGCGCCTACAATGAGCAGTTCTTC.

The chain uses TRBV20-1 and TRBJ2-5; TRBD1 aligns across 7 bases. Germline CDR1 and CDR2: DFQATT and SNEGSKA (reference sequence). This CDR3 has 11 residues. V shed 6 bases, J shed 5 bases, and the junction held 3 bases outside the gene matches. The CDR3 here is CSAPRGETQYF. The CDR3 DNA sequence: TGCAGTGCCCCCAGGGGGGAGACCCAGTACTTC.

This clone has just a few counts. The chain is built from TRBV6-1 and TRBJ2-7; D is uncertain. The CDR3 runs 15 residues. In germline, CDR1 is MNHNS, CDR2 SASEGT. V was shortened by 0 bases and J by 0 bases, with 9 bases between the two germline ends. The CDR3 DNA is TGTGCCAGCAGTGAAGCCTGGCAAACCTCCTACGAGCAGTACTTC. It specifies CASSEAWQTSYEQYF.

V is TRBV5-1 and J is TRBJ1-4; a possible D gene is TRBD1 (6 bases). CDR1 SGHRS and CDR2 YFSETQ come from the germline V gene. V lost 1 base to trimming and J lost 4 bases, with 17 bases between them. CDR3 length: 17 amino acids. CDR3 in DNA: TGCGCCAGCAGCTTGTTATCCACAGGGAAGGGTAATGAAAAACTGTTTTTT. It specifies CASSLLSTGKGNEKLFF.

The rearrangement joins TRBV30 to TRBJ1-2; weak D call: TRBD1 (5 bases). Germline lookup yields CDR1 GTSNPN and CDR2 SVGIG (reference sequence). CDR3 length: 13 residues. The V gene lost 2 bases and the J gene lost 8 bases, with 15 bases spanning the gap. In nucleotides, the CDR3 is TGTGCCTGGAGTCGGGCGGGGGATTGGGGCTACACCTTC. Protein sequence: CAWSRAGDWGYTF.

This clone was seen only a few times. This chain uses TRBV14 with TRBJ1-2; a weak D match, TRBD1 (5 bases). V was cut by 4 bases and J by 1 base, with 10 bases left in between. The CDR3 loop spans 14 amino acids. CDR1 is SGHDN, CDR2 FVKESK, per germline. CDR3 loop: CASSPRGGNYGYTF. CDR3 bases: TGTGCCAGCAGCCCGCGGGGGGGTAACTATGGCTACACCTTC.

This chain uses TRBV11-3 with TRBJ2-3; D is perhaps TRBD1 (5 bases). This CDR3 spans 14 amino acids. Germline CDR1 and CDR2: SGHNT and YENEEA. Trimming shortened V by 0 bases and J by 5 bases, and 9 bases separated the two germline ends. The CDR3 loop reads CASSLEGREDTQYF. The CDR3 DNA reads TGTGCCAGCAGCTTAGAGGGCAGGGAAGATACGCAGTATTTT.

This rearrangement joins TRBV5-1 to TRBJ2-1; 12 bases match TRBD1. The ends lost 4 bases at V and 8 bases at J; junction bases unmatched: 7. CDR3 length: 15 amino acids. The germline V gene has CDR1 SGHRS and CDR2 YFSETQ. The CDR3 loop reads CASSPGQGAIDEQFF. Here the CDR3 DNA reads TGCGCCAGCAGCCCGGGACAGGGGGCGATCGATGAGCAGTTCTTC. Based on the CDR3 plus reference TRBV5-1 and TRBJ2-1, the full variable domain is KAGVTQTPRYLIKTRGQQVTLSCSPISGHRSVSWYQQTPGQGLQFLFEYFSETQRNKGNFPGRFSGRQFSNSRSEMNVSTLELGDSALYLCASSPGQGAIDEQFFGPGTRLTVL.

V is TRBV7-3 and J is TRBJ2-7; 8 bases line up with TRBD2. Germline CDR1 reads SGHTA; CDR2 reads FQGTGA. This CDR3 region has 16 residues. After removal of 0 bases from V and 3 bases from J, the junction contained 7 bases not matched to a gene. The DNA of the CDR3 is TGTGCCAGCAGCTTAACGCCCGGGACTAGTAGCTACGAGCAGTACTTC. Encoded protein: CASSLTPGTSSYEQYF.